This T cell receptor beta chain appears in the sequencing data of a study of T-cell reconstitution after alpha-beta-depleted transplantation in children. The TCRbeta library incorporated unique molecular identifiers. TCRdb itself ran the PCR reads through MiXCR, one entry per CDR3 protein. The sample lists 250,000 to 350,000 distinct CDR3 sequences, more than 8% occurring once. The ends lost 3 bases at V and 0 bases at J; junction bases unmatched: 8. Per the germline V gene, CDR1 is SGHVS and CDR2 is FQNEAQ. The CDR3 length is 17 residues. Sequencing was performed on PBMCs from the stem cell graft donor, taken from the stem cell graft. This clonotype originated in a human donor who donated a stem cell graft to a child with SCID. J is TRBJ2-1 and V is TRBV7-8, with 7 bases matching TRBD2. DNA of the CDR3: TGTGCCAGCAGCTTTGATCCTAGCGGCGACTCCTACAATGAGCAGTTCTTC. Protein sequence: CASSFDPSGDSYNEQFF.